Sequencing of this TCR beta chain was carried out in a study of response to subunit inactivated influenza vaccine (dated by TCRdb to the late 2010s). Regarding the study in general: The study used deep quantitative T cell receptor repertoire profiling to track responses to a trivalent subunit inactivated influenza vaccine.

What the study reported, not specific to this receptor: The authors suggested that each seasonal influenza vaccination may recruit only a limited number of new T cells.

Taken from cysteine to phenylalanine, the CDR3 has 17 residues. The retained sequence is limited to the CDR3, 51 bases, with the frame set at the first base. Compared with germline, V lacks 4 bases and J lacks 0 bases; bases without a gene match: 8. CDR1 and CDR2, per the germline V gene, are SNHLY and FYNNEI. Receptor libraries were prepared by RT-PCR. Instrument used: Illumina HiSeq 2500. Using fastp trimming at Q25 and MiXCR clonotype assembly, TCRdb reanalyzed the public sequencing data and kept in-frame beta chains. Each CDR3 protein gets just one entry, which takes the most common genes and DNA from the rows behind it. The sample contains hundreds of thousands of distinct CDR3 sequences, about 14% of them found a single time. 6% to 9.5% of the sample is taken by the ten largest. Regarding this clonotype: The antigen this receptor binds is unknown. Per-nucleotide qualities are absent, and no much larger clonotype sits a single base away.

This receptor chain uses TRBV2 and TRBJ1-3, and 8 junction bases match TRBD1. This sample comprised PBMCs from blood, obtained around 15 days before vaccination. The TCR was taken from a man aged 45 to 65 who received an inactivated influenza vaccine. Donor details come from another sample of the same person, matched by shared clones. The DNA sequence is given as TGTGCCAGCAGTGCCCGACAGGGGCTCTTCTCTGGAAACACCATATATTTT. Its protein product is CASSARQGLFSGNTIYF.